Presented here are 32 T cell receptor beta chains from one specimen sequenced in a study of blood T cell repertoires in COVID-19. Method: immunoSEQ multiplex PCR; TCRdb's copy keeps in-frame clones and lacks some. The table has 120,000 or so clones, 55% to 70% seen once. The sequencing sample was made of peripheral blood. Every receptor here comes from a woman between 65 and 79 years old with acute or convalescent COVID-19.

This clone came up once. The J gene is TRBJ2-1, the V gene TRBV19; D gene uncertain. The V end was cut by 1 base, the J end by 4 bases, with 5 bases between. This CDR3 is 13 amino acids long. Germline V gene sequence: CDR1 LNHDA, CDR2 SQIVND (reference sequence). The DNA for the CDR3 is TGTGCCAGTAGTATAGGGAGATACAATGAGCAGTTCTTC. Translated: CASSIGRYNEQFF.

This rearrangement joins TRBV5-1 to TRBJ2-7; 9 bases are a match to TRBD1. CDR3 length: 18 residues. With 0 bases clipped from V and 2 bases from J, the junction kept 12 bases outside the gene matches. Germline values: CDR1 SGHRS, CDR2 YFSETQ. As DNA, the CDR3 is TGCGCCAGCAGCTTGGGGAGAGGGTTGACAGGGGGGACCTACGAGCAGTACTTC. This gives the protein CASSLGRGLTGGTYEQYF.

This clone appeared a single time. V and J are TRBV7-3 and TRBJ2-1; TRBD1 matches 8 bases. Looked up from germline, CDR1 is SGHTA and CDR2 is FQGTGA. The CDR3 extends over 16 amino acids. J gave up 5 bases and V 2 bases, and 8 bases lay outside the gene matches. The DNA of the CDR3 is TGTGCCAGCAGCTTACTGACAGGGGTCCCTCACAATGAGCAGTTCTTC. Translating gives CASSLLTGVPHNEQFF.

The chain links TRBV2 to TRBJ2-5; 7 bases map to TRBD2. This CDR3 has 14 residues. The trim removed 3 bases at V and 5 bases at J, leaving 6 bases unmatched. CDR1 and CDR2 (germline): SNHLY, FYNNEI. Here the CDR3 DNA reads TGTGCCAGCAGTGAGGGAGGGGCGTGGGAGACCCAGTACTTC. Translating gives CASSEGGAWETQYF.

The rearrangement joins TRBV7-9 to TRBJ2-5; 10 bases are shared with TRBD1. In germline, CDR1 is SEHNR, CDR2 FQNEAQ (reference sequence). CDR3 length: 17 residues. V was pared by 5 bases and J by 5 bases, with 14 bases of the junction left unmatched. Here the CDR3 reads CASSPYPRQGARETQYF. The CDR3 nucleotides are TGTGCCAGCAGCCCTTATCCCAGACAGGGGGCGAGGGAGACCCAGTACTTC.

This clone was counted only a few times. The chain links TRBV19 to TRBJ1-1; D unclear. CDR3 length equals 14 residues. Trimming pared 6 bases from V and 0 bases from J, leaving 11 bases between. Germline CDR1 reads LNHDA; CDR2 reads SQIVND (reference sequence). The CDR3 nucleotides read TGTGCCAGTAGAGGAGACCGGGTGAACACTGAAGCTTTCTTT. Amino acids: CASRGDRVNTEAFF. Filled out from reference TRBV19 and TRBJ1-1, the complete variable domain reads DGGITQSPKYLFRKEGQNVTLSCEQNLNHDAMYWYRQDPGQGLRLIYYSQIVNDFQKGDIAEGYSVSREKKESFPLTVTSAQKNPTAFYLCASRGDRVNTEAFFGQGTRLTVV.

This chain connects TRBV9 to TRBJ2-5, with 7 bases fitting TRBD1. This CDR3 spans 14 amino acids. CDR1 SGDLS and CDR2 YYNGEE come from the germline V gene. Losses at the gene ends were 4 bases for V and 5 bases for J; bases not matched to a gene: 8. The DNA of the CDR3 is TGTGCCAGCAGCTTCAGACAGGGTGGCGAGACCCAGTACTTC. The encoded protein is CASSFRQGGETQYF. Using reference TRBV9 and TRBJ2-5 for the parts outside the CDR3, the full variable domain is DSGVTQTPKHLITATGQRVTLRCSPRSGDLSVYWYQQSLDQGLQFLIQYYNGEERAKGNILERFSAQQFPDLHSELNLSSLELGDSALYFCASSFRQGGETQYFGPGTRLLVL.

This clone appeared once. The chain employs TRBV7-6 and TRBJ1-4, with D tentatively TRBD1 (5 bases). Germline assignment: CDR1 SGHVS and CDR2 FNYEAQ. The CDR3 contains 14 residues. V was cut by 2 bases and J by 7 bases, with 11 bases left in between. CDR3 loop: CASSLRQGSEKLFF. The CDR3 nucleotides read TGTGCCAGCAGCTTAAGGCAGGGCAGTGAAAAACTGTTTTTT.

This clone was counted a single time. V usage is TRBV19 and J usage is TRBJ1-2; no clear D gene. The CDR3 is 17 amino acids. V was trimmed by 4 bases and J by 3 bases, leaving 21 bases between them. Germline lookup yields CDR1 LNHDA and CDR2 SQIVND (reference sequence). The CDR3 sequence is CASSKGLQRRLDYGYTF. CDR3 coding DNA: TGTGCCAGTAGTAAAGGATTACAGAGGAGGTTGGACTATGGCTACACCTTC.

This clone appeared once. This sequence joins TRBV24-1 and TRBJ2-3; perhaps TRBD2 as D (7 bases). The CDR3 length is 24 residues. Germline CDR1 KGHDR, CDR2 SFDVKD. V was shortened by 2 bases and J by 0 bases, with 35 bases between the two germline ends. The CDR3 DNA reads TGTGCCACCAGTGATTACGACACATCCTGTTATCATATGGGCGGGGGCTCTAGCACAGATACGCAGTATTTT. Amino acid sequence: CATSDYDTSCYHMGGGSSTDTQYF.

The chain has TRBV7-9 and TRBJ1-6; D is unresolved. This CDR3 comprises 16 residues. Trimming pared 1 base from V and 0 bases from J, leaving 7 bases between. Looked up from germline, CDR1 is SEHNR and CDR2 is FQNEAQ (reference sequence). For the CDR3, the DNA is TGTGCCAGCAGCTTAGGTGGCAGCTCCTATAATTCACCCCTCCACTTT. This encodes CASSLGGSSYNSPLHF.

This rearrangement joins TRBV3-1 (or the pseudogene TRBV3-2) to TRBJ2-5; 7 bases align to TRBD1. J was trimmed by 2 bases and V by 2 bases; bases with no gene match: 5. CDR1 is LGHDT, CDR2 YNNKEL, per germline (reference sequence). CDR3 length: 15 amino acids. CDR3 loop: CASSQLGTEQETQYF. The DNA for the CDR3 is TGTGCCAGCAGCCAACTAGGGACAGAACAAGAGACCCAGTACTTC.

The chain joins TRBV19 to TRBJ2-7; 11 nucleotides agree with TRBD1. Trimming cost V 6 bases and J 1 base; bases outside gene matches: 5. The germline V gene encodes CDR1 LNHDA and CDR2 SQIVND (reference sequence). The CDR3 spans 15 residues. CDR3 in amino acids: CASRPGQGVSYEQYF. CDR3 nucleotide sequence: TGTGCCAGTAGGCCGGGACAGGGGGTGTCCTACGAGCAGTACTTC.

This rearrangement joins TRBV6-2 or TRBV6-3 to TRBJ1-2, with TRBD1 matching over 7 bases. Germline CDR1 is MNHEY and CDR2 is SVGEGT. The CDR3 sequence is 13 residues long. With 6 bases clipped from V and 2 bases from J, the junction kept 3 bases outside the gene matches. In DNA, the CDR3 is TGTGCCAGCAGCCGACAGGGAAACTATGGCTACACCTTC. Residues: CASSRQGNYGYTF.

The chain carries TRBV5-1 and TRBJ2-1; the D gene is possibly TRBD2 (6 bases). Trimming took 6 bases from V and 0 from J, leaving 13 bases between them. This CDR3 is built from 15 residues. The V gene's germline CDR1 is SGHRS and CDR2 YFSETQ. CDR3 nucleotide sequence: TGCGCCAGCAAAGAAGCGGGCGGCTCCTACAATGAGCAGTTCTTC. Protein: CASKEAGGSYNEQFF.

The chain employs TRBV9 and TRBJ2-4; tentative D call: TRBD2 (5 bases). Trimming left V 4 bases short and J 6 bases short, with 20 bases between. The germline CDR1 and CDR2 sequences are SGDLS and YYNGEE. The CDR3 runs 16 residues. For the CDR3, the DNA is TGTGCCAGCAGCCCGAATATCGGACGGGGTGGAAACATTCAGTACTTC. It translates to CASSPNIGRGGNIQYF.

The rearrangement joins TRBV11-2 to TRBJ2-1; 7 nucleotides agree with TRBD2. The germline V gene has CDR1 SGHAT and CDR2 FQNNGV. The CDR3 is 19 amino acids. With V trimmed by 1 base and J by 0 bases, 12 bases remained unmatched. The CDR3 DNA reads TGTGCCAGCAGCTTAGGGGCTAGCGGTGTGGTAAGCTCCTACAATGAGCAGTTCTTC. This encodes CASSLGASGVVSSYNEQFF.

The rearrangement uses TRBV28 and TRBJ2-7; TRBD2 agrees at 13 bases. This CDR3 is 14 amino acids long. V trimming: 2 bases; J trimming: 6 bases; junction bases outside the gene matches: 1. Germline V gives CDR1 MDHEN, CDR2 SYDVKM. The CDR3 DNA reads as TGTGCCAGCAGTTTACGACTAGCGGGAGGCGAGCAGTACTTC. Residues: CASSLRLAGGEQYF. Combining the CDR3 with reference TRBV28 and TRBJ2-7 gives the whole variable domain DVKVTQSSRYLVKRTGEKVFLECVQDMDHENMFWYRQDPGLGLRLIYFSYDVKMKEKGDIPEGYSVSREKKERFSLILESASTNQTSMYLCASSLRLAGGEQYFGPGTRLTVT.

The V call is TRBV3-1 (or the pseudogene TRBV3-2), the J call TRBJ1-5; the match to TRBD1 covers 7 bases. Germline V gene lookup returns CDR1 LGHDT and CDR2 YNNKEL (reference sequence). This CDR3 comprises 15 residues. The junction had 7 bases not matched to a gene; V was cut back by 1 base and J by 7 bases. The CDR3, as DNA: TGTGCCAGCAGCCAAGCGGGGCAGGGGGAGCAGCCCCAGCATTTT. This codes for CASSQAGQGEQPQHF.

CDR3 region: CAWRAGQGQQETQYF. The CDR3 DNA reads TGTGCCTGGAGGGCCGGACAGGGGCAACAAGAGACCCAGTACTTC. The chain combines TRBV30 with TRBJ2-5; the match to TRBD1 covers 9 bases. The CDR3 totals 15 residues. Germline assignment: CDR1 GTSNPN and CDR2 SVGIG (reference sequence). J lost 2 bases, V lost 3 bases, and 7 bases had no gene match.

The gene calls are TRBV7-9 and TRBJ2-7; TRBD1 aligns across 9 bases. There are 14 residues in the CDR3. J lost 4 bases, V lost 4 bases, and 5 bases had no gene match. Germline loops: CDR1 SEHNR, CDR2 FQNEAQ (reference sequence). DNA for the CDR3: TGTGCCAGCAGCTCCGGGACAGGGTTATACGAGCAGTACTTC. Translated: CASSSGTGLYEQYF.

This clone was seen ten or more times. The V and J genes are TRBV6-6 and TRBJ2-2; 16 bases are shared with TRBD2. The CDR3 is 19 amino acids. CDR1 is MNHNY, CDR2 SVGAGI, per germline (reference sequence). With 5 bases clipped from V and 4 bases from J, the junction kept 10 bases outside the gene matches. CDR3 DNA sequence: TGTGCCAGCAGTCAGGGACTAGCGGGAGGGCCCACGGGCACCGGGGAGCTGTTTTTT. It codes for CASSQGLAGGPTGTGELFF.

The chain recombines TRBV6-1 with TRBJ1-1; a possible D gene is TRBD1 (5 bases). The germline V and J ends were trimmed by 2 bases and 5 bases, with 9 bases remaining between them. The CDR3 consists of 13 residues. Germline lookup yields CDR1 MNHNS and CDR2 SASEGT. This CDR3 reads CASSENGQTEAFF. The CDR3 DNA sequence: TGTGCCAGCAGTGAAAATGGACAAACTGAAGCTTTCTTT.

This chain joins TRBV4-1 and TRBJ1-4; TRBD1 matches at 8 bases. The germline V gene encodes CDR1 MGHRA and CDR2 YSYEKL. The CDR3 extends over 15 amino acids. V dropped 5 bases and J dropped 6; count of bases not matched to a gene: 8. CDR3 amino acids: CASSALDRADEKLFF. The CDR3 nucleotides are TGCGCCAGCAGCGCCCTGGACAGGGCGGATGAAAAACTGTTTTTT.

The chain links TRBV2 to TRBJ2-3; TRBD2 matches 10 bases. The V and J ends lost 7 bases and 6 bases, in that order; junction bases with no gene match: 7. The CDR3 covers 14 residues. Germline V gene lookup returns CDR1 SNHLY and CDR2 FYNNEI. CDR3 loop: CASTPLAGSDTQYF. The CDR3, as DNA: TGTGCCAGCACCCCACTAGCGGGAAGCGATACGCAGTATTTT.

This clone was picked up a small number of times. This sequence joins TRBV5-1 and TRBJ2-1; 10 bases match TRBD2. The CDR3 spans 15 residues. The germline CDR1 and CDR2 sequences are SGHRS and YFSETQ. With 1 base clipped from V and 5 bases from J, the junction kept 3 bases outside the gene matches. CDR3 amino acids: CASSLTSGVNNEQFF. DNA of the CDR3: TGCGCCAGCAGCTTGACTAGCGGGGTCAACAATGAGCAGTTCTTC.

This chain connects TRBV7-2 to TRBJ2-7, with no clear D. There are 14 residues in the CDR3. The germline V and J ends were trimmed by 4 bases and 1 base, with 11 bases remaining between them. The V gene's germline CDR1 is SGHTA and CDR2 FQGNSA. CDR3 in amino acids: CASSSYGRSYEQYF. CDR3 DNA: TGTGCCAGCAGCTCCTACGGCAGGTCCTACGAGCAGTACTTC.

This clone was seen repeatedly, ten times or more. The CDR3 region is CAISDDDRTSISYEQYF. CDR3 in DNA: TGTGCCATCAGTGACGACGACAGGACCTCGATCTCCTACGAGCAGTACTTC. The chain has TRBV10-3 and TRBJ2-7; D might be TRBD1 (6 bases). The germline V gene encodes CDR1 ENHRY and CDR2 SYGVKD. The CDR3 contains 17 residues. Trimming left V 3 bases short and J 0 bases short, with 18 bases between.

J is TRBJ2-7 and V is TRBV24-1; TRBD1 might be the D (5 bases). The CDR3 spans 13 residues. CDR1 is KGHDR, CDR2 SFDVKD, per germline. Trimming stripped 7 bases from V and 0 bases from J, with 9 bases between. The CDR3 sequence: CATSKGDSYEQYF. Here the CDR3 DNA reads TGTGCCACCAGCAAAGGGGACTCCTACGAGCAGTACTTC.

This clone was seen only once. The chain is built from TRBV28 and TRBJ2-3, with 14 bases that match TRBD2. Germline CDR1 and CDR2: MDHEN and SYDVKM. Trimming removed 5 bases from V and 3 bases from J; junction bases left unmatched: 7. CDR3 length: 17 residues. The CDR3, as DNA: TGTGCCAGCAGTCAATTGGGACTAGCGGGAGAGACAGATACGCAGTATTTT. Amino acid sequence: CASSQLGLAGETDTQYF.

For the CDR3, the DNA is TGTGCCAGTACCTTCCTCCCCCGGGACATCAGCAATCAGCCCCAGCATTTT. Protein sequence: CASTFLPRDISNQPQHF. The chain combines TRBV19 with TRBJ1-5, with a weak D call TRBD1 (6 bases). Trimming pared 7 bases from V and 1 base from J, leaving 20 bases between. The CDR3 length is 17 residues. Germline V gives CDR1 LNHDA, CDR2 SQIVND (reference sequence).

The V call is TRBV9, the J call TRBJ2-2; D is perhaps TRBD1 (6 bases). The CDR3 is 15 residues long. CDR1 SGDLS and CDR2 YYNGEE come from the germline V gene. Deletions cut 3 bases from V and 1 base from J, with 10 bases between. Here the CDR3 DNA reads TGTGCCAGCAGCGGAGGGGGTATGAACACCGGGGAGCTGTTTTTT. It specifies CASSGGGMNTGELFF. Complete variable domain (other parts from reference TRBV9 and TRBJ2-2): DSGVTQTPKHLITATGQRVTLRCSPRSGDLSVYWYQQSLDQGLQFLIQYYNGEERAKGNILERFSAQQFPDLHSELNLSSLELGDSALYFCASSGGGMNTGELFFGEGSRLTVL.